This T cell receptor beta chain was obtained from a study of T cell responses to AZD1222 COVID-19 vaccine. General study points: Baseline seropositivity occurred in only a handful of AZD1222 recipients.

TCRdb's table, derived via immunoSEQ multiplex PCR, lists solely in-frame clones and lacks some. In the table there are roughly 120,000 clones, about 93% of which are singletons. Germline CDR1 is LNHDA and CDR2 is SQIVND (reference sequence). The CDR3 extends over 15 amino acids. V lost 5 bases to trimming and J lost 7 bases; unmatched junction nucleotides: 8. As concerns this clone: Its antigen is unidentified.

This sequence was found in an adult who received the AZD1222 COVID-19 vaccine. This sample comprised peripheral blood, obtained 28 days after the second AZD1222 dose. The J gene is TRBJ1-4, the V gene TRBV19; 9 bases map to TRBD1. The CDR3 region has the DNA TGTGCCAGTAGTGTACAGGGGGCGCGGGGTGAAAAACTGTTTTTT. Amino acids: CASSVQGARGEKLFF.